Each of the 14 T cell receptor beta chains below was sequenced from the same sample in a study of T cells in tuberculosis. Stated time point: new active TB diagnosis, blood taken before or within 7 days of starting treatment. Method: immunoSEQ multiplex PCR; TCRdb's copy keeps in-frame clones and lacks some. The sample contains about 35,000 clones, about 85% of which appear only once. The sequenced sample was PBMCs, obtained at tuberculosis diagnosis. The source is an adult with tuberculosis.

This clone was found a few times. DNA for the CDR3: TGTGCCAGCAGAGTTGGGAGTCCTAATGAAAAACTGTTTTTT. It encodes CASRVGSPNEKLFF. The J gene is TRBJ1-4, the V gene TRBV27, with no clear D. The CDR3 length is 14 residues. The V gene lost 6 bases and the J gene lost 3 bases, with 11 bases spanning the gap. Germline values: CDR1 MNHEY, CDR2 SMNVEV (reference sequence).

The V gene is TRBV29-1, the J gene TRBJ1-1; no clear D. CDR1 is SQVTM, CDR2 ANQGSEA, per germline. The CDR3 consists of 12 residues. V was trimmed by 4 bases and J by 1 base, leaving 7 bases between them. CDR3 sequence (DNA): TGCAGCGTTGGCGCGCGGAACACTGAAGCTTTCTTT. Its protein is CSVGARNTEAFF.

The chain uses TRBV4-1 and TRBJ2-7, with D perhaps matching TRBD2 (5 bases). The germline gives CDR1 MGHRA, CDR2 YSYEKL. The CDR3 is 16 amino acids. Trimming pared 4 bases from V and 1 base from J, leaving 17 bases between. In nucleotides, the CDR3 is TGCGCCAGCAGCCCCCAAATGGGCGGAGGTTCCTACGAGCAGTACTTC. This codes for CASSPQMGGGSYEQYF.

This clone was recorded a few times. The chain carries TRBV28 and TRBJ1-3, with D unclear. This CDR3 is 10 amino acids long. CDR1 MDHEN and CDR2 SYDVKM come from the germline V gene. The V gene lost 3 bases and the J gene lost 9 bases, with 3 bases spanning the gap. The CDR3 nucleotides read TGTGCCAGCAGTTTCCGCACCATATATTTT. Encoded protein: CASSFRTIYF.

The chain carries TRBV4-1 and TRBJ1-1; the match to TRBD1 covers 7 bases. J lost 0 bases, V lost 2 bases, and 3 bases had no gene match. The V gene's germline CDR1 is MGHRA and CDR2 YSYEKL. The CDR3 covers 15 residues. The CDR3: CASSQRDSLNTEAFF. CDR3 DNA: TGCGCCAGCAGCCAACGGGACAGCTTGAACACTGAAGCTTTCTTT.

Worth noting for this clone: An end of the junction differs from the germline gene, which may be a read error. CDR3 coding DNA: TGTGCTAGCAGCCAAGACAGGGGGCCGTACAATGAGCAGTTCTTC. Amino acid sequence: CASSQDRGPYNEQFF. The chain employs TRBV7-7 and TRBJ2-1; TRBD1 matches 10 bases. CDR3 size: 15 residues. Germline lookup yields CDR1 SSHAT and CDR2 FNYEAQ (reference sequence).

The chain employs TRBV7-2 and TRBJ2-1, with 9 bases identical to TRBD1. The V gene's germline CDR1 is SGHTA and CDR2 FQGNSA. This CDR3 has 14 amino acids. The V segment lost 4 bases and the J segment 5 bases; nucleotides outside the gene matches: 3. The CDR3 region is CASSYGQGNNEQFF. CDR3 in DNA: TGTGCCAGCAGCTACGGACAGGGGAACAATGAGCAGTTCTTC.

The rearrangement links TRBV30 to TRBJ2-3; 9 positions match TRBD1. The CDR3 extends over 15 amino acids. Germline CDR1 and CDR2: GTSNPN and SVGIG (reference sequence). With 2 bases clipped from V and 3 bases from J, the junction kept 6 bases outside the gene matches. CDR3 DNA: TGTGCCTGGAGTCCGACAGGGGGGCCGACAGATACGCAGTATTTT. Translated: CAWSPTGGPTDTQYF.

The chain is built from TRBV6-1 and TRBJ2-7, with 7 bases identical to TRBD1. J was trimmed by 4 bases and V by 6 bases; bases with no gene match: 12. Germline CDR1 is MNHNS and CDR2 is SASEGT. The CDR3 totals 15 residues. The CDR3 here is CASSLNMDRTYEQYF. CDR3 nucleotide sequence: TGTGCCAGCAGCCTGAATATGGACAGGACATACGAGCAGTACTTC.

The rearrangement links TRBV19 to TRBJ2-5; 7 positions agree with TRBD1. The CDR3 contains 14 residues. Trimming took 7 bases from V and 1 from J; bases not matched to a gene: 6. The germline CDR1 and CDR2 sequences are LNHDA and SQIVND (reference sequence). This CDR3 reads CASNNRGFQETQYF. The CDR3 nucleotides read TGTGCCAGTAATAACAGGGGTTTCCAAGAGACCCAGTACTTC.

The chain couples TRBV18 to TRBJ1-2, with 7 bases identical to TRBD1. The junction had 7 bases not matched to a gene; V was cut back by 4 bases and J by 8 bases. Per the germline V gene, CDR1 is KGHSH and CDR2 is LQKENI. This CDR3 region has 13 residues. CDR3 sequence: CASSRDRAGGYTF. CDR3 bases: TGTGCCAGCTCACGCGACAGGGCGGGAGGCTACACCTTC.

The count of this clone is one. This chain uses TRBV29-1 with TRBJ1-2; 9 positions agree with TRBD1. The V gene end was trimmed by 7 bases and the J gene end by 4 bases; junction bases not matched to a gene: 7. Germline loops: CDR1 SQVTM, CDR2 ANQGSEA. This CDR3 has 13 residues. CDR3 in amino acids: CSDRDRVSYGYTF. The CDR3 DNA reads TGCAGCGACCGGGACAGGGTCTCCTATGGCTACACCTTC.

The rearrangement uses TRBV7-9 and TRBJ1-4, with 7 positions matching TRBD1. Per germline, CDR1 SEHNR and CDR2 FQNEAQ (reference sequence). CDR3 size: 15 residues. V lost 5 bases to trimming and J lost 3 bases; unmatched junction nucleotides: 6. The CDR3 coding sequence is TGTGCCAGCAGCCAGGGGGAGAATCCTAATGAAAAACTGTTTTTT. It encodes CASSQGENPNEKLFF.

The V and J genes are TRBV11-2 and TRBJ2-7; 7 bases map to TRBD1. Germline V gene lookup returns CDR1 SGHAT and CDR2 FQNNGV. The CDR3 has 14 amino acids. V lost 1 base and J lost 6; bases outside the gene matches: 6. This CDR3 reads CASSLGQGIFEQYF. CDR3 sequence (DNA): TGTGCCAGCAGCTTAGGACAGGGAATCTTCGAGCAGTACTTC.